This passage covers 28 T cell receptor beta chains from one sample sequenced in a study of cytomegalovirus exposure and HLA in healthy donors. Researchers ran the PCR with 60 Vbeta and 13 Jbeta primers. Some clones are missing from TCRdb's copy, which holds only in-frame ones; the method was immunoSEQ multiplex PCR. Among 90,000 to 130,000 clones listed, over 60% were seen once. The specimen sequenced was PBMCs. The receptors derive from a man aged 25 to 45 in good health and CMV-seropositive.

The chain joins TRBV28 to TRBJ1-5; 8 nucleotides agree with TRBD1. This CDR3 spans 13 amino acids. The J segment lost 5 bases and the V segment lost 7 bases, leaving 4 bases of the junction unmatched. The V gene's germline CDR1 is MDHEN and CDR2 SYDVKM. As DNA, the CDR3 is TGTGCCAGCAACACAGGGGGTGATCAGCCCCAGCATTTT. Its protein product is CASNTGGDQPQHF.

The rearrangement uses TRBV11-2 and TRBJ1-4; D is possibly TRBD1 (6 bases). The CDR3 is made up of 14 amino acids. Trimming shortened V by 4 bases and J by 0 bases, and 6 bases separated the two germline ends. Germline V gene data show CDR1 as SGHAT and CDR2 as FQNNGV. The CDR3 region is CASSYRATNEKLFF. The CDR3 DNA sequence: TGTGCCAGCAGCTACAGGGCAACTAATGAAAAACTGTTTTTT. The variable domain in full, completed from reference TRBV11-2 and TRBJ1-4, reads EAGVAQSPRYKIIEKRQSVAFWCNPISGHATLYWYQQILGQGPKLLIQFQNNGVVDDSQLPKDRFSAERLKGVDSTLKIQPAKLEDSAVYLCASSYRATNEKLFFGSGTQLSVL.

This clone has just a few counts. The rearrangement joins TRBV6-6 to TRBJ1-5, with TRBD1 as a possible D gene (5 bases). The length of the CDR3 is 14 residues. Germline values: CDR1 MNHNY, CDR2 SVGAGI (reference sequence). V was trimmed by 7 bases and J by 4 bases, leaving 14 bases between them. The CDR3 loop is CASNSSGNNQPQHF. The CDR3 DNA is TGTGCCAGCAATAGCTCAGGGAATAATCAGCCCCAGCATTTT.

This chain's CDR3 is CASSRQGGSYEQYF. The CDR3 nucleotides are TGTGCCAGCAGCCGACAGGGGGGCTCCTACGAGCAGTACTTC. The rearrangement joins TRBV28 to TRBJ2-7; TRBD1 matches at 9 bases. V was pared by 6 bases and J by 0 bases, with 3 bases of the junction left unmatched. Germline V gene data show CDR1 as MDHEN and CDR2 as SYDVKM. This CDR3 contains 14 residues.

In this sample, this clone turned up a few times. The chain is built from TRBV11-1 and TRBJ1-2; 7 bases map to TRBD1. Germline CDR1 and CDR2: SGHAT and FQDESV (reference sequence). The CDR3 runs 15 residues. Unmatched junction bases numbered 8, after V lost 5 bases and J lost 2 bases. Here the CDR3 DNA reads TGTGCCAGCAGCCGCGACGCACAGGGGAACTATGGCTACACCTTC. It yields the protein CASSRDAQGNYGYTF.

This sequence joins TRBV5-6 and TRBJ2-5; 10 bases agree with TRBD2. Germline trimming cut 1 base from V and 5 bases from J; bases unmatched to any gene: 5. CDR1 SGHDT and CDR2 YYEEEE come from the germline V gene. CDR3 size: 15 residues. The CDR3 region is CASSLRGLASETQYF. CDR3 nucleotides: TGTGCCAGCAGCTTGCGGGGACTAGCGAGCGAGACCCAGTACTTC.

The chain joins TRBV9 to TRBJ2-1; 8 positions match TRBD2. The germline V gene has CDR1 SGDLS and CDR2 YYNGEE. V shed 1 base, J shed 7 bases, and the junction held 10 bases outside the gene matches. The CDR3 loop spans 16 amino acids. DNA for the CDR3: TGTGCCAGCAGCGTAAGGAGCGGGGGCGCGGCGAATGAGCAGTTCTTC. This gives the protein CASSVRSGGAANEQFF.

The count of this clone is one. The chain couples TRBV6-6 to TRBJ2-5; TRBD1 matches at 11 bases. The CDR3 contains 15 residues. After removal of 0 bases from V and 5 bases from J, the junction contained 2 bases not matched to a gene. Looked up from germline, CDR1 is MNHNY and CDR2 is SVGAGI (reference sequence). CDR3 amino acids: CASSYSGTGGETQYF. In nucleotides, the CDR3 is TGTGCCAGCAGTTACTCCGGGACAGGGGGGGAGACCCAGTACTTC.

This sequence joins TRBV18 and TRBJ1-4; 7 bases line up with TRBD1. Unmatched junction bases numbered 16, after V lost 0 bases and J lost 3 bases. Per the germline V gene, CDR1 is KGHSH and CDR2 is LQKENI. This CDR3 is built from 20 residues. In DNA form, the CDR3 reads TGTGCCAGCTCACCACCGATATCACAGGGGATAGTATCCGCTAATGAAAAACTGTTTTTT. Its translation is CASSPPISQGIVSANEKLFF. The full variable domain, in which reference TRBV18 and TRBJ1-4 provide the parts outside the CDR3, is NAGVMQNPRHLVRRRGQEARLRCSPMKGHSHVYWYRQLPEEGLKFMVYLQKENIIDESGMPKERFSAEFPKEGPSILRIQQVVRGDSAAYFCASSPPISQGIVSANEKLFFGSGTQLSVL.

The CDR3 is CASSPRRAGGEQFF. CDR3 bases: TGTGCCAGCAGCCCGAGAAGGGCAGGAGGTGAGCAGTTCTTC. The V and J genes are TRBV7-9 and TRBJ2-1; D is possibly TRBD2 (5 bases). CDR1 SEHNR and CDR2 FQNEAQ come from the germline V gene (reference sequence). The CDR3 is made up of 14 amino acids. The V end lost 5 bases, the J end lost 9 bases, and 17 bases lay between the germline ends.

V is TRBV9 and J is TRBJ2-2; 8 nucleotides line up with TRBD1. Germline trimming cut 4 bases from V and 1 base from J; bases unmatched to any gene: 6. The CDR3 is made up of 16 amino acids. Germline loops: CDR1 SGDLS, CDR2 YYNGEE. CDR3 nucleotide sequence: TGTGCCAGCAGCCCTAAAGGACAGGGGAACACCGGGGAGCTGTTTTTT. Translation: CASSPKGQGNTGELFF.

This chain uses TRBV6-6 with TRBJ1-2; TRBD1 agrees at 11 bases. CDR3 length: 14 amino acids. CDR1 and CDR2 from the germline V gene are MNHNY and SVGAGI (reference sequence). V was clipped by 6 bases and J by 8 bases; unmatched bases: 8. CDR3 coding DNA: TGTGCCAGCAGACATGGACAGGGGGCTTGGGGCTACACCTTC. It translates to CASRHGQGAWGYTF.

The chain links TRBV27 to TRBJ1-1; the D is unclear. The germline V gene has CDR1 MNHEY and CDR2 SMNVEV (reference sequence). The V end was cut by 0 bases, the J end by 4 bases, with 12 bases between. The CDR3 is 15 residues long. CDR3 DNA sequence: TGTGCCAGCAGTTTATCAGTTTCGAGGGTCACTGAAGCTTTCTTT. It encodes CASSLSVSRVTEAFF.

The V call is TRBV11-2, the J call TRBJ1-3; 7 nucleotides align to TRBD1. J lost 0 bases, V lost 1 base, and 6 bases had no gene match. The CDR3 runs to 17 residues. Germline V gives CDR1 SGHAT, CDR2 FQNNGV. The CDR3 nucleotides are TGTGCCAGCAGCTTAGGGTGGACAGGAAGCTCTGGAAACACCATATATTTT. Its protein product is CASSLGWTGSSGNTIYF.

The genes are TRBV27 and TRBJ2-7; no reliable D call. The ends were cut back, 4 bases at V and 0 bases at J, with 16 bases in the middle. Germline lookup yields CDR1 MNHEY and CDR2 SMNVEV (reference sequence). The CDR3 sequence is 16 residues long. In DNA, the CDR3 is TGTGCCAGCAGTTCCAGCACCGCCTGGAGCTCCTACGAGCAGTACTTC. Encoded protein: CASSSSTAWSSYEQYF.

The chain couples TRBV5-1 to TRBJ2-7, with 12 bases lining up with TRBD1. V lost 0 bases, J lost 6 bases, and 7 bases stayed unmatched. Per the germline V gene, CDR1 is SGHRS and CDR2 is YFSETQ. This CDR3 has 16 amino acids. CDR3 DNA sequence: TGCGCCAGCAGCTTGGCAGGGACAGGGGGCCAAAGCGAGCAGTACTTC. Translated: CASSLAGTGGQSEQYF.

The chain has TRBV9 and TRBJ1-2; D not resolved. Per the germline V gene, CDR1 is SGDLS and CDR2 is YYNGEE. The length of the CDR3 is 16 residues. V was clipped by 0 bases and J by 1 base, with 13 bases between them. The CDR3 loop reads CASSVDSAGFNYGYTF. The CDR3 region has the DNA TGTGCCAGCAGCGTAGATTCGGCGGGGTTTAACTATGGCTACACCTTC. Based on the CDR3 plus reference TRBV9 and TRBJ1-2, the full variable domain is DSGVTQTPKHLITATGQRVTLRCSPRSGDLSVYWYQQSLDQGLQFLIQYYNGEERAKGNILERFSAQQFPDLHSELNLSSLELGDSALYFCASSVDSAGFNYGYTFGSGTRLTVV.

The chain carries TRBV6-5 and TRBJ1-3; tentative D call: TRBD1 (6 bases). Per the germline V gene, CDR1 is MNHEY and CDR2 is SVGAGI. The CDR3 consists of 16 residues. The V end lost 0 bases, the J end lost 0 bases, and 9 bases lay between the germline ends. Here the CDR3 DNA reads TGTGCCAGCAGTTACTCGACAGGCTTCTCTGGAAACACCATATATTTT. It encodes CASSYSTGFSGNTIYF.

This clone was seen more than once but under ten times. The chain employs TRBV19 and TRBJ2-3; 8 bases agree with TRBD2. After removal of 3 bases from V and 0 bases from J, the junction contained 2 bases not matched to a gene. Germline V gene sequence: CDR1 LNHDA, CDR2 SQIVND (reference sequence). The CDR3 is made up of 15 amino acids. The CDR3, as DNA: TGTGCCAGTAGTATGGCGGGGGGAAGCACAGATACGCAGTATTTT. As protein: CASSMAGGSTDTQYF.

This clone was seen just once. The chain has TRBV4-1 and TRBJ2-1; 7 bases are a match to TRBD1. The ends lost 7 bases at V and 3 bases at J; junction bases unmatched: 9. Germline V CDR1 and CDR2: MGHRA, YSYEKL. There are 15 residues in the CDR3. The CDR3: CASKARAGGYNEQFF. Here the CDR3 DNA reads TGCGCCAGCAAAGCCAGGGCAGGGGGCTACAATGAGCAGTTCTTC.

The rearrangement links TRBV15 to TRBJ2-7; 7 bases fit TRBD2. This CDR3 spans 14 amino acids. J gave up 2 bases and V 0 bases, and 1 base lay outside the gene matches. Per the germline V gene, CDR1 is LNHNV and CDR2 is YYDKDF (reference sequence). CDR3 protein: CATSRDAGAYEQYF. CDR3 in DNA: TGTGCCACCAGCAGAGATGCGGGGGCCTACGAGCAGTACTTC. Filled out from reference TRBV15 and TRBJ2-7, the complete variable domain reads DAMVIQNPRYQVTQFGKPVTLSCSQTLNHNVMYWYQQKSSQAPKLLFHYYDKDFNNEADTPDNFQSRRPNTSFCFLDIRSPGLGDTAMYLCATSRDAGAYEQYFGPGTRLTVT.

The chain couples TRBV5-1 to TRBJ2-7; 7 bases fit TRBD2. The V segment lost 4 bases and the J segment 2 bases; nucleotides outside the gene matches: 9. CDR3 length: 15 amino acids. Germline V gene sequence: CDR1 SGHRS, CDR2 YFSETQ. CDR3 DNA: TGCGCCAGCAGCCGACTAGCTTTGGGGCCCTACGAGCAGTACTTC. Translated: CASSRLALGPYEQYF.

The chain links TRBV27 to TRBJ2-7; the D gene is possibly TRBD2 (6 bases). CDR1 and CDR2 from the germline V gene are MNHEY and SMNVEV (reference sequence). V dropped 7 bases and J dropped 1 base, with 14 bases sitting between them. The CDR3 contains 14 residues. The CDR3, as DNA: TGTGCCAGCAAATTCCTGGGAGGTTCCTACGAGCAGTACTTC. Its protein is CASKFLGGSYEQYF.

This chain uses TRBV6-6 with TRBJ2-1; 7 positions match TRBD1. This CDR3 has 15 amino acids. The junction had 5 bases not matched to a gene; V was cut back by 2 bases and J by 4 bases. Germline V gives CDR1 MNHNY, CDR2 SVGAGI (reference sequence). DNA for the CDR3: TGTGCCAGCAGTTACGGTGGGACAGCATACAATGAGCAGTTCTTC. It codes for CASSYGGTAYNEQFF.

Only a few counts were recorded for this clone. Other nucleotide sequences from this sample produce the same CDR3. The V call is TRBV6-5, the J call TRBJ1-1, with 7 bases that match TRBD1. Germline V gene data show CDR1 as MNHEY and CDR2 as SVGAGI. This CDR3 spans 14 amino acids. After removal of 0 bases from V and 4 bases from J, the junction contained 2 bases not matched to a gene. CDR3 in amino acids: CASSYSQGGTEAFF. The CDR3 DNA reads TGTGCCAGCAGTTACTCCCAGGGGGGCACTGAAGCTTTCTTT.

The rearrangement joins TRBV28 to TRBJ1-2; TRBD1 aligns across 9 bases. The length of the CDR3 is 14 residues. The J segment lost 8 bases and the V segment lost 7 bases, leaving 11 bases of the junction unmatched. CDR1 and CDR2 (germline): MDHEN, SYDVKM. The CDR3: CASTFGDRVKGYTF. The DNA for the CDR3 is TGTGCCAGCACCTTCGGGGACAGGGTAAAGGGCTACACCTTC.

The rearrangement uses TRBV7-6 and TRBJ2-2, with D maybe TRBD1 (5 bases). The CDR3 runs to 16 residues. Germline CDR1 reads SGHVS; CDR2 reads FNYEAQ. Trimming shortened V by 4 bases and J by 3 bases, and 15 bases separated the two germline ends. CDR3 bases: TGTGCCAGCAGCTCGGGTAAAGGGGCGGACACCGGGGAGCTGTTTTTT. Protein product: CASSSGKGADTGELFF. Together with reference TRBV7-6 and TRBJ2-2, the CDR3 gives the full variable domain: GAGVSQSPRYKVTKRGQDVALRCDPISGHVSLYWYRQALGQGPEFLTYFNYEAQQDKSGLPNDRFSAERPEGSISTLTIQRTEQRDSAMYRCASSSGKGADTGELFFGEGSRLTVL.

This clone was seen a few times. The chain employs TRBV18 and TRBJ1-1, with no clear D. Germline V lookup: CDR1 KGHSH, CDR2 LQKENI. V lost 3 bases and J 1 base, leaving 9 bases between the germline ends. CDR3 length equals 14 residues. The CDR3 region is CASSPEEKNTEAFF. Written as DNA, the CDR3 is TGTGCCAGCTCACCGGAGGAGAAGAACACTGAAGCTTTCTTT. The variable domain in full, with the rest retrieved from reference TRBV18 and TRBJ1-1, is NAGVMQNPRHLVRRRGQEARLRCSPMKGHSHVYWYRQLPEEGLKFMVYLQKENIIDESGMPKERFSAEFPKEGPSILRIQQVVRGDSAAYFCASSPEEKNTEAFFGQGTRLTVV.